A single sample is the source of the 32 T cell receptor beta chains below, sequenced in a study of regulatory T cells in long-lasting Graves disease. Building the TCR beta libraries relied on iRepertoire HTBI primers, and CDR3 regions underwent Arm-PCR. TCRdb called the multiplex PCR reads again in MiXCR, with one record for every CDR3 protein. The sample has under 350,000 distinct CDR3 sequences; 22% are singletons. Time point defined: persistent/refractory GD, antithyroid drugs over 5 years with positive TRAb. Preparation of the TCR library used RNA extracted from PBMCs. Sequenced material: peripheral blood mononuclear cells (PBMCs), taken when the disease was refractory, from a patient treated with antithyroid drugs. All receptors derive from a female donor with Graves disease.

This clonotype showed up just a few times. This chain joins TRBV4-3 and TRBJ1-2; 8 nucleotides agree with TRBD1. J lost 5 bases, V lost 0 bases, and 2 bases had no gene match. The CDR3 consists of 14 residues. Germline V gives CDR1 LGHNA, CDR2 YSLEER. The CDR3 region has the DNA TGCGCCAGCAGCCAAGATACAGGGGGATATGGCTACACCTTC. It specifies CASSQDTGGYGYTF.

The rearrangement joins TRBV7-9 to TRBJ1-1; D is uncertain. CDR1 and CDR2 from the germline V gene are SEHNR and FQNEAQ (reference sequence). The CDR3 has 15 residues. Trimming cost V 1 base and J 0 bases, with 9 bases left between them. CDR3 nucleotides: TGTGCCAGCAGCTTAGTTGAGGACCTGAACACTGAAGCTTTCTTT. This translates into CASSLVEDLNTEAFF.

The table lists this clonotype with a few counts. The chain recombines TRBV7-2 with TRBJ2-1; 7 bases align to TRBD2. The V segment lost 5 bases and the J segment 6 bases; nucleotides outside the gene matches: 4. CDR3 size: 13 residues. The germline gives CDR1 SGHTA, CDR2 FQGNSA. CDR3 coding DNA: TGTGCCAGCAGCAAAGGGACTATCAATGAGCAGTTCTTC. As protein: CASSKGTINEQFF.

This clonotype was detected many times. The chain is built from TRBV28 and TRBJ1-2; D not resolved. CDR1 and CDR2 (germline): MDHEN, SYDVKM. The CDR3 consists of 13 residues. V was shortened by 2 bases and J by 4 bases, with 8 bases between the two germline ends. In DNA form, the CDR3 reads TGTGCCAGCAGTTTAGAGCCTCTCTATGGCTACACCTTC. Translation gives CASSLEPLYGYTF.

On this clonotype: Possible read error: a much larger clone is one base away. The rearrangement uses TRBV28 and TRBJ2-7; a weak D match, TRBD1 (5 bases). The CDR3 contains 17 residues. Germline CDR1 MDHEN, CDR2 SYDVKM. V was trimmed by 6 bases and J by 4 bases, leaving 25 bases between them. CDR3 protein: CASRTRVDNSIFYEQYF. The CDR3 DNA reads TGTGCCAGCAGGACACGGGTGGACAACTCAATCTTTTACGAGCAGTACTTC.

The chain employs TRBV19 and TRBJ2-5; 7 nucleotides align to TRBD1. The J segment lost 5 bases and the V segment lost 4 bases, leaving 7 bases of the junction unmatched. The CDR3 contains 14 residues. Germline lookup yields CDR1 LNHDA and CDR2 SQIVND (reference sequence). CDR3 residues: CASSNRGAGETQYF. The CDR3 nucleotides read TGTGCCAGTAGTAACAGGGGCGCGGGTGAGACCCAGTACTTC.

This clonotype was detected many times. The genes are TRBV6-1 and TRBJ2-7; D is perhaps TRBD1 (6 bases). The CDR3 totals 13 residues. Germline CDR1 MNHNS, CDR2 SASEGT. V lost 6 bases and J 2 bases, leaving 11 bases between the germline ends. CDR3 DNA sequence: TGTGCCAGCAGGCCAGGGGTAACCTACGAGCAGTACTTC. Its translation is CASRPGVTYEQYF.

The sample holds a few counts of this clonotype. V and J are TRBV4-1 and TRBJ1-2, with 7 bases matching TRBD1. J gave up 5 bases and V 1 base, and 10 bases lay outside the gene matches. Per the germline V gene, CDR1 is MGHRA and CDR2 is YSYEKL. The CDR3 spans 16 residues. CDR3 bases: TGCGCCAGCAGCCAAGCGCCGGGACAGCTCTCTTATGGCTACACCTTC. Protein product: CASSQAPGQLSYGYTF.

This clonotype was seen many times. The rearrangement joins TRBV6-1 to TRBJ2-2; D not certain. The CDR3 has 14 amino acids. Trimming pared 3 bases from V and 2 bases from J, leaving 7 bases between. The germline V gene has CDR1 MNHNS and CDR2 SASEGT. The chain's CDR3 is CASSDRPNTGELFF. The DNA of the CDR3 is TGTGCCAGCAGTGATCGTCCCAACACCGGGGAGCTGTTTTTT.

The V gene is TRBV7-2, the J gene TRBJ2-2; 11 positions match TRBD2. This CDR3 has 16 residues. The germline gives CDR1 SGHTA, CDR2 FQGNSA. Trimming removed 3 bases from V and 2 bases from J; junction bases left unmatched: 2. The CDR3 sequence: CASSFLAGGNTGELFF. In DNA, the CDR3 is TGTGCCAGCAGCTTTCTAGCGGGAGGAAACACCGGGGAGCTGTTTTTT.

This rearrangement joins TRBV2 to TRBJ2-1; 7 positions agree with TRBD2. V gave up 6 bases and J gave up 3 bases; unmatched junction bases: 8. The CDR3 covers 15 residues. Germline V CDR1 and CDR2: SNHLY, FYNNEI. The CDR3 DNA reads TGTGCCAGCAGCTTAGGACTAGATGACTACAATGAGCAGTTCTTC. It encodes CASSLGLDDYNEQFF.

This clonotype was seen ten or more times. The V call is TRBV11-2, the J call TRBJ2-7, with D possibly TRBD2 on 6 matching bases. This CDR3 is built from 12 residues. Trimming took 6 bases from V and 2 from J, leaving 8 bases between them. Germline V gene lookup returns CDR1 SGHAT and CDR2 FQNNGV. The CDR3 protein is CASRGLPYEQYF. In DNA, the CDR3 is TGTGCCAGCAGGGGACTTCCCTACGAGCAGTACTTC.

This clonotype was seen many times. The junction shows a germline mismatch at one end, possibly a read error. The V call is TRBV7-7, the J call TRBJ2-5; D may match TRBD1 or TRBD2 (6 bases each). Germline lookup yields CDR1 SSHAT and CDR2 FNYEAQ (reference sequence). The CDR3 spans 15 residues. The CDR3 sequence: CASSLGLGGAETQYF. As DNA, the CDR3 is TGTGCTAGCAGCTTAGGTCTCGGGGGCGCGGAGACCCAGTACTTC.

The V call is TRBV18, the J call TRBJ2-7, with 8 bases that match TRBD1. CDR3 size: 15 residues. Looked up from germline, CDR1 is KGHSH and CDR2 is LQKENI. Unmatched junction bases numbered 9, after V lost 3 bases and J lost 5 bases. The CDR3 nucleotides are TGTGCCAGCTCACCCTCAGGGGGCATCGTCGACGAGCAGTACTTC. As protein: CASSPSGGIVDEQYF.

At least ten counts were recorded for this clonotype. The CDR3 sequence is CASSLVAGIVKQETQYF. The DNA of the CDR3 is TGTGCCAGCAGCTTGGTAGCGGGAATTGTTAAACAAGAGACCCAGTACTTC. The chain links TRBV11-2 to TRBJ2-5; 8 nucleotides line up with TRBD2. The junction had 11 bases not matched to a gene; V was cut back by 3 bases and J by 2 bases. The CDR3 runs 17 residues. CDR1 is SGHAT and CDR2 is FQNNGV in the germline V gene.

Many counts were recorded for this clonotype. The rearrangement uses TRBV30 and TRBJ1-4; D call uncertain. There are 13 residues in the CDR3. The germline V gene encodes CDR1 GTSNPN and CDR2 SVGIG (reference sequence). The V gene lost 0 bases and the J gene lost 7 bases, with 9 bases spanning the gap. The CDR3 nucleotides are TGTGCCTGGAGTGTATCCCGGTCTGAAAAACTGTTTTTT. This gives the protein CAWSVSRSEKLFF.

The V gene is TRBV11-2, the J gene TRBJ2-1; a possible D gene is TRBD2 (5 bases). Germline V gives CDR1 SGHAT, CDR2 FQNNGV. V lost 5 bases, J lost 6 bases, and 17 bases lay in between. CDR3 length: 15 amino acids. In nucleotides, the CDR3 is TGTGCCAGCAGCCCGATGGTGGGAGTAGGCAATGAGCAGTTCTTC. The encoded protein is CASSPMVGVGNEQFF.

Comment on this clonotype: This may arise from a read error, as a much more abundant clone is one base away. CDR3 amino acids: CASRNQLAGATGEIQYF. The DNA for the CDR3 is TGCGCCAGCAGGAACCAATTAGCGGGAGCAACGGGAGAGATCCAGTACTTC. This sequence joins TRBV9 and TRBJ2-5, with TRBD2 matching over 9 bases. This CDR3 has 17 residues. Germline CDR1 SGDLS, CDR2 YYNGEE.

V usage is TRBV2 and J usage is TRBJ1-5; D gene uncertain. The V end lost 5 bases, the J end lost 2 bases, and 10 bases lay between the germline ends. Germline CDR1 and CDR2: SNHLY and FYNNEI. The CDR3 totals 14 residues. CDR3 bases: TGTGCCAGCAGTCCGGACGGGGGCAATCAGCCCCAGCATTTT. This translates into CASSPDGGNQPQHF.

The V gene is TRBV6-1, the J gene TRBJ2-7; 10 nucleotides line up with TRBD2. The CDR3 loop spans 14 amino acids. The ends lost 4 bases at V and 2 bases at J; junction bases unmatched: 2. Germline V lookup: CDR1 MNHNS, CDR2 SASEGT. The CDR3 coding sequence is TGTGCCAGCAGTGGACTAGCGGGTACCTACGAGCAGTACTTC. It is translated as CASSGLAGTYEQYF.

This clonotype was counted a few times. The chain links TRBV9 to TRBJ1-1, with no clear D. Germline CDR1 and CDR2: SGDLS and YYNGEE. The CDR3 has 15 amino acids. Trimming removed 1 base at V and 3 bases at J, with 13 bases between. CDR3 in amino acids: CASSVSSGGYTEAFF. The CDR3 coding sequence is TGTGCCAGCAGCGTAAGTAGTGGCGGATACACTGAAGCTTTCTTT.

The chain recombines TRBV10-3 with TRBJ2-7; maybe TRBD1 (7 bases). Deletions cut 8 bases from V and 1 base from J, with 15 bases between. CDR3 length: 14 amino acids. CDR1 ENHRY and CDR2 SYGVKD come from the germline V gene. CDR3 sequence reads: CAIAGIQGSYEQYF. The CDR3 DNA reads as TGTGCCATCGCGGGGATACAGGGGTCCTACGAGCAGTACTTC.

V gene TRBV27 combines with J gene TRBJ2-7, with D possibly TRBD1 on 6 matching bases. This CDR3 region has 13 residues. The germline CDR1 and CDR2 sequences are MNHEY and SMNVEV (reference sequence). Trimming removed 5 bases from V and 3 bases from J, with 11 bases in between. CDR3 DNA: TGTGCCAGCAGTATCTCGGACAGCTACGAGCAGTACTTC. Amino acid sequence: CASSISDSYEQYF.

Comment on this clonotype: Because the CDR3 is missing its conserved closing phenylalanine or tryptophan, this is likely a read error. The rearrangement uses TRBV18 and TRBJ1-2, with D perhaps TRBD1 (5 bases). Germline lookup yields CDR1 KGHSH and CDR2 LQKENI. Between the trimmed V and J ends, which lost 5 bases and 5 bases, there was a span of 15 bases. This CDR3 has 14 residues. The CDR3 region is CASSTGAALYGYTL. The CDR3 DNA reads TGTGCCAGCTCAACAGGAGCGGCGTTATATGGCTACACCCTC.

Of note for this clonotype: Its ends do not fully match the called genes, so a read error is possible. V gene TRBV7-3 combines with J gene TRBJ2-6; D possibly corresponds to TRBD1 (6 bases). Germline V gene data show CDR1 as SGHTA and CDR2 as FQGTGA. The CDR3 totals 12 residues. The chain's CDR3 is CASSPGDNVLTF. CDR3 coding DNA: TGTGCCAGCAGCCCAGGGGACAACGTCCTGACTTTC.

V and J are TRBV6-5 and TRBJ2-5, with TRBD2 as a possible D gene (5 bases). Trimming stripped 0 bases from V and 2 bases from J, with 7 bases between. The V gene's germline CDR1 is MNHEY and CDR2 SVGAGI. This CDR3 is built from 14 residues. The CDR3 DNA reads TGTGCCAGCAGTTACTCTGAGGGACAAGAGACCCAGTACTTC. Residues: CASSYSEGQETQYF.

The V and J genes are TRBV30 and TRBJ1-5; D is perhaps TRBD1 (6 bases). Germline V gene sequence: CDR1 GTSNPN, CDR2 SVGIG (reference sequence). The CDR3 is 12 residues long. V was clipped by 3 bases and J by 6 bases, with 9 bases between them. CDR3 DNA sequence: TGTGCCTGGAGCCCACAGGGTCAGCCCCAGCATTTT. Residues: CAWSPQGQPQHF.

The rearrangement joins TRBV4-3 to TRBJ1-1, with D unresolved. CDR1 and CDR2 (germline): LGHNA, YSLEER. The V end was cut by 0 bases, the J end by 1 base, with 12 bases between. The CDR3 spans 16 residues. Written as DNA, the CDR3 is TGCGCCAGCAGCCAAGATTACAAAGGCACGAACACTGAAGCTTTCTTT. As protein: CASSQDYKGTNTEAFF.

The chain carries TRBV7-2 and TRBJ2-2, with 8 bases fitting TRBD2. The CDR3 runs 14 residues. V shed 5 bases, J shed 10 bases, and the junction held 9 bases outside the gene matches. Germline CDR1 SGHTA, CDR2 FQGNSA. CDR3 sequence (DNA): TGTGCCAGCAGCCCGCGAGCGGGAGAGGCGGAGCTGTTTTTT. It yields the protein CASSPRAGEAELFF.

This clonotype was detected ten times or more. The V and J genes are TRBV7-2 and TRBJ2-7; TRBD2 matches 12 bases. The V and J ends lost 2 bases and 4 bases, in that order; junction bases with no gene match: 12. Germline values: CDR1 SGHTA, CDR2 FQGNSA. The CDR3 consists of 18 residues. As DNA, the CDR3 is TGTGCCAGCAGCTTACAGACTAGCGGGAGTGGAGGGTTTTACGAGCAGTACTTC. Encoded protein: CASSLQTSGSGGFYEQYF.

This clonotype occurred many times. This chain uses TRBV27 with TRBJ2-5; D possibly uses TRBD1 or TRBD2 (6 bases each). V lost 5 bases, J lost 2 bases, and 15 bases lay in between. Germline V gene sequence: CDR1 MNHEY, CDR2 SMNVEV (reference sequence). The CDR3 covers 15 residues. This CDR3 is CASSPGATVQETQYF. DNA for the CDR3: TGTGCCAGCAGTCCGGGGGCGACAGTTCAAGAGACCCAGTACTTC.

The V and J genes are TRBV2 and TRBJ2-7, with a weak D call TRBD1 (6 bases). The CDR3 is 15 amino acids. Trimming pared 0 bases from V and 0 bases from J, leaving 9 bases between. Germline-derived CDR1 and CDR2 are SNHLY and FYNNEI. The CDR3 sequence: CASSEAGAPSYEQYF. The DNA for the CDR3 is TGTGCCAGCAGTGAAGCGGGGGCCCCCTCCTACGAGCAGTACTTC.